Here is one T cell receptor beta chain with its context. The V gene's germline CDR1 is MNHEY and CDR2 SMNVEV (reference sequence). This CDR3 comprises 16 residues. Trimming removed 3 bases from V and 4 bases from J, with 15 bases in between. This entry comes from a study of TIL therapy for anti-PD-1-resistant metastatic lung cancer. As to time point: pre-treatment sample, taken before nivolumab and TIL therapy. Most excised metastases sampled were pleural nodules or supraclavicular lymph nodes. Patients then received nivolumab; progressors got lymphodepletion, TIL and IL-2. Adults with stage 4 NSCLC were enrolled in a phase I trial. This was the immunoSEQ v3 assay. Sequencing used immunoSEQ multiplex PCR; TCRdb keeps in-frame clones, though not all of them. In the table there are about 95,000 clones, 55% to 75% of which are singletons.

The V and J genes are TRBV27 and TRBJ2-2, with D possibly being TRBD2 (6 bases). The sequenced sample was tumor tissue, obtained at baseline. The TCR originated in a person aged 25-85 years with non-small cell lung cancer. The CDR3: CASSFIAGGVTGELFF. The CDR3 DNA reads as TGTGCCAGCAGTTTTATCGCGGGCGGGGTCACCGGGGAGCTGTTTTTT.